What follows is one TCR beta chain and its context. The antigen remains unidentified. Germline CDR1 LGHNA, CDR2 YNFKEQ. CDR3 length equals 12 residues. The V and J ends lost 5 bases and 7 bases respectively, with 12 bases between them. This sample is part of a study of CD8 T cell repertoires and HIV-1 epitope variants. Study summary: Controls were a CMV, EBV and flu peptide pool, Ebola AY9 negative control, and no-peptide well. Epitopes were three Gag families plus Nef HW9 and YT9.

Generated by immunoSEQ multiplex PCR, the TCRdb table keeps only in-frame clones and is missing some. Of about 5,600 clones in the sample, less than 70% were seen once. The sequence derives from a male donor with HIV. The V gene is TRBV4-2, the J gene TRBJ2-7; D tentatively reads TRBD1 or TRBD2 (5 bases each). Sequencing used cultured CD8+ T cells derived from PBMCs. This chain's CDR3 is CASSLNRREQYF. CDR3 coding DNA: TGTGCCAGCAGCTTGAACAGGAGGGAGCAGTACTTC.